This TCR beta chain was profiled in a study of blood T cells in healthy people across ages. Study summary: Every two T cells gave about one barcoded beta molecule via template switching.

Together with a sample-barcoded 5' primer, a J-beta primer mix was included in a second PCR lasting about 6 to 11 cycles. Per sample, CDR3-containing paired-end reads numbered at least 3 million. TCRdb called the 5' RACE reads again in MiXCR, with one record for every CDR3 protein. Of about 970,000 distinct CDR3 sequences detected, around 54% appear once; the ten largest clones hold 20% to 25%. CDR1 and CDR2 (germline): SEHNR, FQNEAQ (reference sequence). The CDR3 runs to 14 residues. V dropped 2 bases and J dropped 7 bases, with 11 bases sitting between them. Overall study findings and caveats: The study found more naive CD4+ cells and higher diversity in long-lived than aged donors. Roughly linear age-related decline in beta diversity appeared, significant by age about 37.

Note on this clonotype: What it binds is unknown.

This clonotype was sampled from an older woman in good health. The J gene is TRBJ1-4, the V gene TRBV7-9; perhaps TRBD1 as D (6 bases). The sequenced sample consisted of blood. Here the CDR3 reads CASSLQGRLEKLFF. The CDR3, as DNA: TGTGCCAGCAGCTTACAGGGGAGGCTTGAAAAACTGTTTTTT.